A single sample gave rise to the 10 T cell receptor beta chains below, sequenced in a study of T cells in localized non-small cell lung cancer. Assay used: immunoSEQ multiplex PCR; TCRdb lists only in-frame clones, some missing. The sample consists of 58,000 or so clones, 90% of them appearing once. The sample consisted of peripheral blood, taken before any cancer treatment. Every receptor here comes from a woman aged 35-70 years with stage I lung adenocarcinoma.

The V gene is TRBV7-6, the J gene TRBJ2-2; TRBD1 might be the D (5 bases). The length of the CDR3 is 14 residues. V lost 5 bases and J lost 1, with 8 bases in between. CDR1 SGHVS and CDR2 FNYEAQ come from the germline V gene. In DNA, the CDR3 is TGTGCCAGCAGCCGAACAGGGAACACCGGGGAGCTGTTTTTT. Its protein is CASSRTGNTGELFF.

The chain recombines TRBV5-6 with TRBJ1-2; no firm D call. CDR1 and CDR2 (germline): SGHDT, YYEEEE. This CDR3 has 13 residues. V shed 1 base and J shed 4 bases, with 8 bases lying between them. CDR3 in DNA: TGTGCCAGCAGCTTGTCACAGTTCTATGGCTACACCTTC. Its translation is CASSLSQFYGYTF.

The chain has TRBV10-1 and TRBJ1-2; D uncertain. This CDR3 spans 10 amino acids. V lost 11 bases to trimming and J lost 6 bases, with 10 bases between them. Germline-derived CDR1 and CDR2 are WNHNN and SYGVQD (reference sequence). CDR3 sequence reads: CAAGGDGYTF. The CDR3, as DNA: TGCGCCGCAGGCGGGGATGGCTACACCTTC.

Only a few counts were recorded for this clone. The chain carries TRBV25-1 and TRBJ1-2, with unresolved D. The ends were cut back, 4 bases at V and 6 bases at J, with 18 bases in the middle. The CDR3 is 15 amino acids. The germline V gene encodes CDR1 MGHDK and CDR2 SYGVNS. The CDR3 reads CASSGSAAAEHGYTF. The CDR3 DNA is TGTGCCAGCAGTGGTTCCGCGGCAGCCGAGCATGGCTACACCTTC.

This clone appeared once. Different DNA sequences within this sample yield the same CDR3. This chain's CDR3 is CASGLTGNQPQHF. The CDR3, as DNA: TGTGCTAGTGGTTTGACAGGCAATCAGCCCCAGCATTTT. J is TRBJ1-5 and V is TRBV12-5, with unresolved D. Germline V CDR1 and CDR2: LGHNT, FRNRAP. Trimming removed 2 bases at V and 2 bases at J, with 4 bases between. This CDR3 has 13 amino acids.

This clone was picked up one time. V gene TRBV7-9 combines with J gene TRBJ2-3; D perhaps matches TRBD2 (5 bases). CDR1 is SEHNR, CDR2 FQNEAQ, per germline (reference sequence). The CDR3 has 11 residues. V lost 3 bases to trimming and J lost 11 bases, with 9 bases between them. Written as DNA, the CDR3 is TGTGCCAGCAGCTTGGAAGGAGGGCAGTATTTT. Its protein product is CASSLEGGQYF.

The gene calls are TRBV4-1 and TRBJ2-3; 9 bases agree with TRBD2. The V and J ends lost 0 bases and 1 base, in that order; junction bases with no gene match: 8. The germline V gene encodes CDR1 MGHRA and CDR2 YSYEKL. The CDR3 is 18 amino acids. CDR3 loop: CASSQEYETSGGTDTQYF. DNA for the CDR3: TGCGCCAGCAGCCAAGAATACGAGACTAGCGGAGGCACAGATACGCAGTATTTT.

The chain employs TRBV2 and TRBJ1-5; no definite D call. The CDR3 runs to 13 residues. The germline V and J ends were trimmed by 6 bases and 6 bases, with 12 bases remaining between them. Germline-derived CDR1 and CDR2 are SNHLY and FYNNEI. The CDR3 bases are TGTGCCAGCAGCCGGGGATTTGCTCAGCCCCAGCATTTT. Translated, it gives CASSRGFAQPQHF.

The chain combines TRBV28 with TRBJ2-2; D is possibly TRBD1 (5 bases). Germline assignment: CDR1 MDHEN and CDR2 SYDVKM. The V gene lost 6 bases and the J gene lost 6 bases, with 14 bases spanning the gap. This CDR3 spans 14 amino acids. CDR3 residues: CASRTNRIPGELFF. CDR3 DNA sequence: TGTGCCAGCAGAACGAACAGGATCCCCGGGGAGCTGTTTTTT.

CDR3 in amino acids: CASNVGGSGELFF. DNA for the CDR3: TGTGCCAGCAACGTGGGGGGCTCCGGGGAGCTGTTTTTT. The chain employs TRBV2 and TRBJ2-2; D possibly matches TRBD1 or TRBD2 (6 bases each). Germline V gives CDR1 SNHLY, CDR2 FYNNEI. Between the trimmed V and J ends, which lost 7 bases and 6 bases, there was a span of 12 bases. This CDR3 has 13 amino acids.